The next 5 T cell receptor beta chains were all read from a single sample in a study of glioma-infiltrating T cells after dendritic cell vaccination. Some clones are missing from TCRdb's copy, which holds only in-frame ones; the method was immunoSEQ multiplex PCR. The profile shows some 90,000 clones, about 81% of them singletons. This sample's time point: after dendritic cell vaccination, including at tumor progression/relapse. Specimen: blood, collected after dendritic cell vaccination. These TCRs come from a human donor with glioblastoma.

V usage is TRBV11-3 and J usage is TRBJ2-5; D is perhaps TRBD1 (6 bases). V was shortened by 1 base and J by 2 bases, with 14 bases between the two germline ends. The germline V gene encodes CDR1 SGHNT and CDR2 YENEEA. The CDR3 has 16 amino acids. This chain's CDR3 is CASSLVGRGGQETQYF. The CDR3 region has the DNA TGTGCCAGCAGCTTAGTAGGCAGGGGTGGACAAGAGACCCAGTACTTC.

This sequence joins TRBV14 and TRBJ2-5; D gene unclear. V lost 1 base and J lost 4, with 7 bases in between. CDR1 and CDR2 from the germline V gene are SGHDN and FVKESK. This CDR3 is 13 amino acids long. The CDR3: CASSQAGTETQYF. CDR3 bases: TGTGCCAGCAGCCAAGCGGGTACAGAGACCCAGTACTTC.

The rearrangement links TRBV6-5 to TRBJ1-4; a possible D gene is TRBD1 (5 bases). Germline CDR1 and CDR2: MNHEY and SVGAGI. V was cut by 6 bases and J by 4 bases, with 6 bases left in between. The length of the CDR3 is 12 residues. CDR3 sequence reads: CASRTVNEKLFF. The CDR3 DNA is TGTGCCAGCAGGACAGTTAATGAAAAACTGTTTTTT.

CDR3 in amino acids: CASSAPREWATEAFF. CDR3 nucleotide sequence: TGTGCCAGCAGCGCACCGAGGGAGTGGGCTACTGAAGCTTTCTTT. The chain is built from TRBV21-1 and TRBJ1-1. TRBV21-1 is described as a pseudogene. This CDR3 contains 15 residues.

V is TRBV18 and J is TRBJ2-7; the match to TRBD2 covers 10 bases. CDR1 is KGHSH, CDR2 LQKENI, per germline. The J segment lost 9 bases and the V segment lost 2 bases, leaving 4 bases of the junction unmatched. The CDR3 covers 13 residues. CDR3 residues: CASSPTLAGAQYF. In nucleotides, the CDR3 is TGTGCCAGCTCACCAACGCTAGCGGGGGCGCAGTACTTC.